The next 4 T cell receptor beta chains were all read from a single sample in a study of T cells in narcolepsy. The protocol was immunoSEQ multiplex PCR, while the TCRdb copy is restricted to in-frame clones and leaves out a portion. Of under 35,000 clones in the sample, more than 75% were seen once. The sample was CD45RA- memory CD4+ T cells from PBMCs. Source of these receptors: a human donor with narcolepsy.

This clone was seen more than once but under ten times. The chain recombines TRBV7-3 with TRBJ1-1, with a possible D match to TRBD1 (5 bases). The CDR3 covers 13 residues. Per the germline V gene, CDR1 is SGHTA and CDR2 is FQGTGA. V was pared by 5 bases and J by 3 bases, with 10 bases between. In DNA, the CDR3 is TGTGCCAGCAGCCAGGGTAGGGACACTGAAGCTTTCTTT. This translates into CASSQGRDTEAFF.

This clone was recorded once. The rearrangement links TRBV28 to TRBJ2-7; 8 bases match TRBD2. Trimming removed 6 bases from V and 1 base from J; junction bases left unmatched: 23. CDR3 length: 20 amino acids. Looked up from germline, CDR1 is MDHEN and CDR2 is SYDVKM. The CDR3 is CASRILLSSTGSGRSYEQYF. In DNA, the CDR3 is TGTGCCAGCAGAATACTTTTATCCTCGACTGGAAGCGGGAGATCCTACGAGCAGTACTTC.

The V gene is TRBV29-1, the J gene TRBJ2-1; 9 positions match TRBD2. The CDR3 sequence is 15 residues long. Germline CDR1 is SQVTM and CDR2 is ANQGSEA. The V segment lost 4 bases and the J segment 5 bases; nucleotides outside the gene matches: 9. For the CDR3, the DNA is TGCAGCGTTGCCTCTATAGCGGGAGTGAACAATGAGCAGTTCTTC. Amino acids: CSVASIAGVNNEQFF.

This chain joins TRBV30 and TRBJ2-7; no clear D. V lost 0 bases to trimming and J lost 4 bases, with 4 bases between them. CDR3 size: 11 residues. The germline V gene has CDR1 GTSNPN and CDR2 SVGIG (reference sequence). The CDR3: CAWSVKYEQYF. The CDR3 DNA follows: TGTGCCTGGAGTGTAAAGTACGAGCAGTACTTC.